This T cell receptor (beta chain) is drawn from a study of T cells after yellow fever vaccination (dated by TCRdb to the late 2010s). In terms of the full investigation: The SMART-Seq v4 Ultra Low Input RNA kit was used to prepare libraries from fractions with low cell numbers. Blood samples were taken at several timepoints before and after primary and secondary immunization, and bulk PBMC replicates and cell subsets were isolated. Two healthy male donors, one aged 18 to 30 and one aged 30 to 39 years, were included in the cohort. To follow T-cell clones before and after both primary and booster YFV17D yellow fever vaccination, bulk TCR alpha and beta repertoires underwent longitudinal sequencing. The study at large found these results: The secondary T-cell response was found to be weaker but faster than the primary response, with a peak reached on day 5 rather than on day 15. Only two donors were included in the study, so the extent to which the findings can be generalized is limited. A small share of clonotypes occurred in both CD4 and CD8 compartments, likely arising from convergent recombination. Most clones expanded after primary vaccination (about 95% of CD4 and roughly 90% of CD8) were re-detected after the booster, suggesting that broad memory maintenance occurred. FACS-sorted repertoires could contain abundant contaminating clonotypes from the bulk population, so computational filtering was required.

The treatment or condition label of this sample denotes: live attenuated yellow fever vaccine strain. Two biological replicates of bulk PBMCs were collected at each blood-draw timepoint. PBMCs were isolated from peripheral blood using a standard Ficoll-Paque protocol. TriZol was used to extract RNA from bulk PBMCs, from CD4 and CD8 fractions, and from dextramer-positive and dextramer-negative fractions. Synthesis of TCR cDNA relied on 5'RACE template switching, a step that introduced a universal primer site along with unique molecular identifiers. Priming for cDNA synthesis came from both the TCR alpha and TCR beta constant segments. Two PCR steps were used to amplify libraries, with sample barcodes and sequencing adapters being added in the second step. Libraries were sequenced on Illumina HiSeq 2500 (2x100 bp) or NovaSeq (2x150 bp). The paper's data handling went like this. MIGEC was used to demultiplex reads and collapse the reads into UMI consensus sequences, and MiXCR was used for V(D)J alignment. Clonotypes responding to the vaccine were identified with edgeR on replicate PBMC samples, with the criteria of FDR below 0.01 and a log2 fold change above 5 up to day 15. Bulk clonotypes were assigned CD4 or CD8 identity according to which sequenced CD4 or CD8 repertoire held them at higher abundance. The public reads were reprocessed in TCRdb via fastp at Q25 and MiXCR, keeping in-frame beta chains. Rows merge per CDR3 protein into single entries with the most common DNA and genes. The V and J calls and clone size are TCRdb's, not the authors'. The table for this sample lists 300,000 to 400,000 distinct CDR3 sequences; over 8% of them were counted only once. The ten biggest clones cover roughly 18% of the sample.

This clonotype was counted a few times. Its antigen specificity is not known. Per-base qualities were not stored, and no clone one base away is much larger. Trimming accounts for 2 bases at V and 1 base at J, while the number of junction bases matched to no gene is 2. Including the terminal cysteine and phenylalanine, the CDR3 comprises 15 residues. Of the read, only the CDR3 DNA is kept; its 45 bases are in frame from base 1. In the germline V gene, CDR1 corresponds to SGHDT and CDR2 to YYEEEE. The rearranged chain carries TRBV5-6 and TRBJ2-1, with 8 bases matching TRBD2. This sample comprised PBMCs, obtained on the day of the first yellow fever vaccination. The source is a man between 18 and 35 years old who received the YFV17D yellow fever vaccine. The DNA sequence follows: TGTGCCAGCAGCTTTGGCGGGGGGTCCTACAATGAGCAGTTCTTC. This is translated as CASSFGGGSYNEQFF.